This T cell receptor (beta chain) is from a study of T cell repertoires in cytomegalovirus infection. Study in general: Public TCR beta signatures indicated both CMV infection and matching HLA type.

Germline-derived CDR1 and CDR2 are SGHTA and FQGNSA. V was clipped by 3 bases and J by 0 bases, with 14 bases between them. The CDR3 is 16 amino acids. Whole-study findings and limits: There were HLA-C-restricted CMV-specific TCR beta clonotypes dominating the ex vivo response. Cumulative public TCR beta family frequency identified CMV carriers with the relevant HLA.

Details on this clonotype: Its antigen is unidentified.

TCRdb processed the reads anew with MiXCR; each CDR3 protein has one entry. The data contain fewer than 550,000 distinct CDR3 sequences, less than 30% of them seen just once; the ten biggest clones take up less than 15%. This clonotype was sampled from a human donor in good health (CMV status not recorded). Some clones in this sample may be carry-over from other donors' samples. Source material: PBMCs. This sequence joins TRBV7-2 and TRBJ1-1; D ambiguous. CDR3 DNA sequence: TGTGCCAGCAGCTTCACTCCCGGGCAGATGAACACTGAAGCTTTCTTT. Translated: CASSFTPGQMNTEAFF.